The rows below give T cell receptor beta chains drawn from one sample of a study of CD8 T cells in ankylosing spondylitis. TCRdb ran MiXCR on the 5' RACE reads and lists one entry per CDR3 protein. The sample carries under 450,000 distinct CDR3 sequences, roughly 20% recorded once. Sequencing used blood, either unsorted or a sorted T cell fraction (not recorded which). These receptors were obtained from a male donor with ankylosing spondylitis or in good health (not recorded which). Each CDR3 is given with its conserved first and last residue. The D gene is left open where the match is weak. Where a row states a size, it is once, few, many or the class of an expanded clone; other rows omit it.

D	V	size	J	CDR3	DNA
-	TRBV27	few	TRBJ1-2	CASSLFPNVGYTF	TGTGCCAGCAGTTTATTCCCGAACGTAGGCTACACCTTC
-	TRBV12-3/TRBV12-4	few	TRBJ2-1	CATGQLGEQFF	TGTGCCACTGGACAGTTGGGTGAGCAGTTCTTC
-	TRBV6-2/TRBV6-3	-	TRBJ2-3	CASSYELAPDTQYF	TGTGCCAGCAGTTACGAGCTAGCACCAGATACGCAGTATTTT
TRBD2	TRBV27	few	TRBJ2-1	CATLGGFLNEQFF	TGTGCCACCCTGGGAGGGTTTCTGAATGAGCAGTTCTTC
-	TRBV5-6	-	TRBJ1-1	CATKVGENTEAFF	TGTGCCACCAAGGTAGGGGAGAACACTGAAGCTTTCTTT
-	TRBV6-5	few	TRBJ2-7	CASSYTDGYEQYF	TGTGCCAGCAGTTACACGGACGGCTACGAGCAGTACTTC
-	TRBV29-1	few	TRBJ2-2	CSASASAALSHRGPAGELFF	-
-	TRBV29-1	few	TRBJ1-1	CSVEWPVTEAFF	TGCAGCGTTGAGTGGCCAGTTACTGAAGCTTTCTTT
-	TRBV12-3/TRBV12-4	-	TRBJ2-7	CASSPDSSAIYEQYF	TGTGCCAGCAGCCCGGACAGTTCAGCCATCTACGAGCAGTACTTC
TRBD1	TRBV3-1	-	TRBJ2-7	CASSPRTGGPSSYEQYF	TGTGCCAGCAGCCCCCGGACAGGGGGACCGTCTTCCTACGAGCAGTACTTC
-	TRBV20-1	-	TRBJ2-1	CSATRREAEQFF	TGCAGTGCTACCCGGAGGGAGGCGGAGCAGTTCTTC
TRBD1	TRBV5-5	-	TRBJ2-7	CASSPWTGASYEQYF	TGTGCCAGCAGCCCCTGGACAGGCGCCTCCTACGAGCAGTACTTC
-	TRBV7-9	few	TRBJ2-1	CASSAAGGASYNEQFF	TGTGCCAGCAGCGCGGCAGGGGGGGCTTCCTACAATGAGCAGTTCTTC
TRBD1	TRBV4-1	few	TRBJ2-5	CASSQSRGLGETQYF	TGCGCCAGCAGCCAATCCAGGGGGTTGGGTGAGACCCAGTACTTC
-	TRBV6-1	few	TRBJ1-2	CASSIDSNYGYTF	TGTGCCAGCAGCATAGATTCGAACTATGGCTACACCTTC
-	TRBV20-1	-	TRBJ2-5	CSARGVNLQETQYF	TGCAGTGCTAGAGGGGTAAACCTCCAAGAGACCCAGTACTTC
-	TRBV6-5	-	TRBJ2-7	CASSYSGDRPSYEQYF	TGTGCCAGCAGTTACTCCGGAGACAGGCCCTCCTACGAGCAGTACTTC
-	TRBV29-1	few	TRBJ2-1	CSVEGQGSLEQFF	TGCAGCGTTGAAGGGCAGGGTTCCCTAGAGCAGTTCTTC
-	TRBV12-3/TRBV12-4	few	TRBJ2-1	CASILTSGGLTYNEQFF	TGTGCCAGCATCCTCACTTCGGGCGGACTGACCTACAATGAGCAGTTCTTC
-	TRBV12-3/TRBV12-4	-	TRBJ2-2	CASSWGQVGELFF	TGTGCCAGCAGTTGGGGACAAGTCGGGGAGCTGTTTTTT
-	TRBV5-1	-	TRBJ2-1	CASSFGGQGNEQFF	TGCGCCAGCAGCTTCGGGGGGCAAGGTAATGAGCAGTTCTTC
-	TRBV29-1	few	TRBJ2-7	CSVSGETYEQYF	TGCAGCGTTTCAGGGGAGACCTACGAGCAGTACTTC
TRBD1	TRBV20-1	many	TRBJ2-5	CSARYRGRETQYF	TGCAGTGCTAGGTATAGGGGGCGAGAGACCCAGTACTTC
-	TRBV3-1	few	TRBJ2-7	CASSHSAPPYEQYF	TGTGCCAGCAGCCATTCGGCTCCTCCCTACGAGCAGTACTTC
TRBD1	TRBV20-1	-	TRBJ2-3	CSARFGRGGNTDTQYF	TGCAGTGCTAGATTTGGACGAGGGGGCAACACAGATACGCAGTATTTT
-	TRBV6-5	-	TRBJ2-5	CASSYSQIQETQYF	TGTGCCAGCAGTTACTCCCAGATCCAAGAGACCCAGTACTTC
TRBD1	TRBV10-3	-	TRBJ2-7	CAISLWDRPYEQYF	TGTGCCATCAGCCTGTGGGACAGACCCTACGAGCAGTACTTC
TRBD1	TRBV27	-	TRBJ1-2	CASSTGGFRRYTF	TGTGCCTCTTCAACAGGGGGCTTTCGGCGCTACACCTTC
TRBD2	TRBV20-1	-	TRBJ2-3	CSARAPGGGAYTDTQYF	TGCAGTGCTAGAGCCCCCGGCGGGGGGGCCTACACAGATACGCAGTATTTT
-	TRBV7-9	few	TRBJ2-7	CASSPPGFHEQYF	TGTGCCAGCAGCCCCCCGGGTTTCCACGAGCAGTACTTC
TRBD1	TRBV12-3/TRBV12-4	few	TRBJ1-5	CASSSSGTDNQPQHF	TGTGCCAGCAGTTCATCGGGGACAGACAATCAGCCCCAGCATTTT
-	TRBV9	-	TRBJ2-5	CASSVGFLSVEETQYF	TGTGCCAGCAGCGTCGGTTTCTTGAGCGTCGAAGAGACCCAGTACTTC
TRBD1	TRBV28	-	TRBJ2-3	CASSLPGQGVGGDTQYF	TGTGCCAGCAGTCTGCCGGGACAGGGGGTGGGGGGAGATACGCAGTATTTT
-	TRBV5-6	-	TRBJ2-2	CASRYDTGELFF	TGTGCCAGCAGATACGACACCGGGGAGCTGTTTTTT
-	TRBV12-3/TRBV12-4	-	TRBJ2-5	CASSSSMETQYF	TGTGCCAGCAGTTCTTCCATGGAGACCCAGTACTTC
TRBD1	TRBV12-3/TRBV12-4	-	TRBJ1-2	CASSTGGYGYTF	TGTGCCAGCAGCACAGGGGGCTATGGCTACACCTTC
TRBD1	TRBV2	-	TRBJ1-2	CASSPQPGTDPNYGYTF	TGTGCCAGCAGTCCACAGCCGGGGACAGACCCTAACTATGGCTACACCTTC
-	TRBV25-1	few	TRBJ1-2	CASSETIGGLYGYTF	TGTGCCAGCAGTGAGACCATTGGGGGCCTCTATGGCTACACCTTC
-	TRBV7-9	-	TRBJ1-4	CASSDWAVEKLFF	TGTGCCAGCAGTGATTGGGCAGTGGAAAAACTGTTTTTT
-	TRBV6-5	-	TRBJ1-2	CASSYLGRDGYTF	TGTGCCAGCAGTTACTTGGGTAGAGACGGCTACACCTTC
-	TRBV20-1	few	TRBJ2-3	CSARTLGPDTQYF	TGCAGTGCTAGGACTCTAGGTCCAGATACGCAGTATTTT
-	TRBV10-2	-	TRBJ2-3	CASSDLYQATQYF	TGCGCCAGCAGTGATCTCTACCAGGCGACGCAGTATTTT
TRBD1	TRBV29-1	few	TRBJ1-2	CSADEGALWGYTF	TGCAGCGCCGACGAGGGGGCCCTTTGGGGCTACACCTTC
-	TRBV29-1	few	TRBJ2-3	CSVALAQDTQYF	TGCAGCGTTGCCCTAGCTCAAGATACGCAGTATTTT
-	TRBV6-4	-	TRBJ2-3	CASSLGETTDTQYF	TGTGCCAGCAGTTTGGGGGAAACCACAGATACGCAGTATTTT
TRBD1	TRBV7-9	few	TRBJ1-2	CASSHRDRAYYGYTF	TGTGCCAGCAGCCACCGGGACAGGGCCTACTATGGCTACACCTTC
TRBD2	TRBV4-1	few	TRBJ2-7	CASSQDRTAGGYEQYF	TGCGCCAGCAGCCAAGATAGAACAGCGGGGGGCTACGAGCAGTACTTC
-	TRBV7-8	many	TRBJ2-7	CASSLLAQGNEQYF	TGTGCCAGCAGCTTATTAGCACAGGGAAACGAGCAGTACTTC
-	TRBV10-3	few	TRBJ2-5	CAISDPGVQETQYF	TGTGCCATCAGTGACCCGGGGGTTCAAGAGACCCAGTACTTC
-	TRBV5-8	-	TRBJ2-5	CASRGRGRQETQYF	TGTGCCAGCAGGGGGCGAGGCAGACAAGAGACCCAGTACTTC
TRBD2	TRBV4-1	few	TRBJ2-2	CASSQGPGGYTGELFF	TGCGCCAGCAGCCAAGGGCCGGGGGGGTACACCGGGGAGCTGTTTTTT
-	TRBV11-2	-	TRBJ2-2	CASSPSMYRAHEGPFF	TGTGCCAGCAGCCCCTCCATGTACAGGGCCCACGAAGGACCGTTTTTT
-	TRBV6-5	-	TRBJ2-7	CASSTDRYEQYF	TGTGCCAGCAGTACCGACAGATACGAGCAGTACTTC
-	TRBV7-8	many	TRBJ2-7	CASSYGTSEQYF	TGTGCCAGCAGTTACGGGACGAGCGAGCAGTACTTC
TRBD1	TRBV20-1	few	TRBJ2-1	CSAVTGWVRGNEQFF	TGCAGTGCTGTGACAGGGTGGGTAAGAGGCAATGAGCAGTTCTTC
TRBD2	TRBV29-1	few	TRBJ2-5	CSVEEGREEETQYF	TGCAGCGTTGAAGAGGGGAGGGAGGAAGAGACCCAGTACTTC
-	TRBV12-3/TRBV12-4	-	TRBJ2-1	CASRTDIVDEQFF	TGTGCCAGCCGGACAGATATCGTCGATGAGCAGTTCTTC